This TCR beta chain emerged from a study of blood T cell repertoires in COVID-19. V was pared by 2 bases and J by 4 bases, with 6 bases of the junction left unmatched. Germline loops: CDR1 SNHLY, CDR2 FYNNEI. This CDR3 is 15 amino acids long. Repertoires were generated with immunoSEQ multiplex PCR, while TCRdb's copy carries only in-frame clones and drops some. The sample has tens of thousands of clones; around 83% are singletons. The receptor was isolated from a man older than 75 with acute or convalescent COVID-19. This sequence joins TRBV2 and TRBJ1-2; the match to TRBD1 covers 8 bases. Material for sequencing was peripheral blood. This chain's CDR3 is CASSETGGRSYGYTF. The DNA of the CDR3 is TGTGCCAGCAGTGAAACAGGGGGGAGAAGCTATGGCTACACCTTC.